The 15 T cell receptor beta chains below all came from one sample that was sequenced in a study of blood T cell repertoires in COVID-19. This table comes from immunoSEQ multiplex PCR, and its TCRdb copy is limited to in-frame clones, with some not included. The table records about 210,000 clones, 85% to 90% of them present only once. The sequencing sample was made of peripheral blood. All receptors derive from a man aged 18 to 35 with active or convalescent COVID-19.

The chain uses TRBV21-1 and TRBJ2-2; the table assigns TRBD2, which was not confirmed against the DNA. TRBV21-1 is a listed pseudogene. The CDR3 spans 18 residues. The CDR3 sequence: CASSLSPDARSNTGELFF. The CDR3 DNA reads TGTGCCAGCAGCCTTAGCCCGGATGCCCGATCGAACACCGGGGAGCTGTTTTTT.

The rearrangement uses TRBV7-6 and TRBJ2-7; 14 bases are a match to TRBD2. V shed 3 bases and J 3 bases; nucleotides not matched to a gene: 10. The CDR3 is made up of 18 amino acids. Germline CDR1 reads SGHVS; CDR2 reads FNYEAQ. The CDR3 here is CASSFGPGLAGEYYEQYF. The DNA of the CDR3 is TGTGCCAGCAGCTTTGGACCGGGACTAGCGGGGGAATACTACGAGCAGTACTTC.

A remark on this clone: Additional DNA sequences in this sample encode the identical CDR3. The rearrangement joins TRBV11-2 to TRBJ2-7; D ambiguous. The CDR3 is 13 amino acids. The germline V and J ends were trimmed by 1 base and 3 bases, with 7 bases remaining between them. Germline CDR1 SGHAT, CDR2 FQNNGV. This chain's CDR3 is CASSLVPYYEQYF. CDR3 bases: TGTGCCAGCAGCTTAGTTCCTTACTACGAGCAGTACTTC. Combining the CDR3 with reference TRBV11-2 and TRBJ2-7 gives the whole variable domain EAGVAQSPRYKIIEKRQSVAFWCNPISGHATLYWYQQILGQGPKLLIQFQNNGVVDDSQLPKDRFSAERLKGVDSTLKIQPAKLEDSAVYLCASSLVPYYEQYFGPGTRLTVT.

The V and J genes are TRBV28 and TRBJ2-7, with 10 bases identical to TRBD2. This CDR3 has 15 residues. CDR1 is MDHEN and CDR2 is SYDVKM in the germline V gene. After removal of 5 bases from V and 2 bases from J, the junction contained 6 bases not matched to a gene. CDR3 coding DNA: TGTGCCAGCAGTGACGCGAGCGGGAGGGCCTACGAGCAGTACTTC. It specifies CASSDASGRAYEQYF.

This clone was seen once. The gene calls are TRBV5-1 and TRBJ2-1, with 11 bases matching TRBD2. Germline CDR1 SGHRS, CDR2 YFSETQ. This CDR3 is built from 14 residues. Trimming cost V 9 bases and J 5 bases; bases outside gene matches: 7. Here the CDR3 reads CATAGTSGNNEQFF. The CDR3 DNA reads as TGCGCCACCGCCGGGACTAGCGGCAACAATGAGCAGTTCTTC.

This chain joins TRBV27 and TRBJ1-2; TRBD1 matches 8 bases. CDR1 and CDR2 (germline): MNHEY, SMNVEV (reference sequence). J gave up 7 bases and V 7 bases, and 8 bases lay outside the gene matches. CDR3 length: 13 residues. CDR3 sequence (DNA): TGTGCCAGCACCCCAGGGGGCTCACTTGGCTACACCTTC. Translation: CASTPGGSLGYTF.

In nucleotides, the CDR3 is TGTGCCAGCAGGCAGGACAGGGGGCCCACAGATACGCAGTATTTT. This encodes CASRQDRGPTDTQYF. This sequence joins TRBV2 and TRBJ2-3; 11 positions match TRBD1. This CDR3 is 15 amino acids long. Trimming removed 6 bases from V and 2 bases from J; junction bases left unmatched: 4. Germline assignment: CDR1 SNHLY and CDR2 FYNNEI.

The J gene is TRBJ2-7, the V gene TRBV7-2, with D possibly being TRBD2 (7 bases). CDR1 SGHTA and CDR2 FQGNSA come from the germline V gene. V lost 2 bases and J lost 4, with 15 bases in between. The CDR3 is made up of 15 amino acids. The CDR3 nucleotides read TGTGCCAGCAGCTTATCGGGGGGCCCACTTTACGAGCAGTACTTC. Residues: CASSLSGGPLYEQYF. The complete variable domain, with remaining parts taken from reference TRBV7-2 and TRBJ2-7, reads GAGVSQSPSNKVTEKGKDVELRCDPISGHTALYWYRQSLGQGLEFLIYFQGNSAPDKSGLPSDRFSAERTGGSVSTLTIQRTQQEDSAVYLCASSLSGGPLYEQYFGPGTRLTVT.

The chain uses TRBV28 and TRBJ1-4; D might be TRBD1 (6 bases). Germline-derived CDR1 and CDR2 are MDHEN and SYDVKM. This CDR3 comprises 16 residues. Trimming removed 5 bases at V and 7 bases at J, with 20 bases between. DNA for the CDR3: TGTGCCAGCAGTCCCAGCGTCGGGACACTAGGTGAAAAACTGTTTTTT. As protein: CASSPSVGTLGEKLFF.

This chain joins TRBV12-3 or TRBV12-4 and TRBJ1-5, with a possible D match to TRBD1 (5 bases). V gave up 3 bases and J gave up 5 bases, with 8 bases separating them. CDR3 length equals 13 residues. The CDR3 protein is CASSFSGDQPQHF. For the CDR3, the DNA is TGTGCCAGCAGTTTTTCGGGGGATCAGCCCCAGCATTTT.

The chain recombines TRBV4-1 with TRBJ1-2, with D possibly matching TRBD1 (6 bases). V gave up 4 bases and J gave up 4 bases, with 16 bases separating them. Germline V lookup: CDR1 MGHRA, CDR2 YSYEKL. CDR3 size: 15 residues. CDR3 sequence: CASSPSTGNSYGYTF. The CDR3 DNA sequence: TGCGCCAGCAGCCCTTCCACAGGGAACTCCTATGGCTACACCTTC.

Details on this clone: One junction end does not reproduce the germline sequence, and a read error may be involved. This sequence joins TRBV6-5 and TRBJ2-1; D is unclear. Looked up from germline, CDR1 is MNHEY and CDR2 is SVGAGI. This CDR3 has 12 residues. Here the CDR3 DNA reads TGTGCCAGCAGTCACTCCTACAATGAGCAGTTCTTC. This sequence encodes CASSHSYNEQFF.

The chain couples TRBV28 to TRBJ2-1; possibly TRBD1 for D (6 bases). Between the trimmed V and J ends, which lost 6 bases and 6 bases, there was a span of 9 bases. CDR1 and CDR2 (germline): MDHEN, SYDVKM. The CDR3 runs to 12 residues. The CDR3 sequence: CASRSTGNEQFF. The CDR3 DNA follows: TGTGCCAGCAGGTCGACAGGCAATGAGCAGTTCTTC. Together with reference TRBV28 and TRBJ2-1, the CDR3 gives the full variable domain: DVKVTQSSRYLVKRTGEKVFLECVQDMDHENMFWYRQDPGLGLRLIYFSYDVKMKEKGDIPEGYSVSREKKERFSLILESASTNQTSMYLCASRSTGNEQFFGPGTRLTVL.

Points on this clone: The same CDR3 arises from other DNA sequences in this sample as well. The chain carries TRBV19 and TRBJ1-1, with D maybe TRBD1 (6 bases). Per germline, CDR1 LNHDA and CDR2 SQIVND (reference sequence). CDR3 length equals 14 residues. The V end lost 7 bases, the J end lost 0 bases, and 12 bases lay between the germline ends. CDR3 sequence reads: CASTPGQMNTEAFF. The CDR3 coding sequence is TGTGCCAGTACTCCGGGACAAATGAACACTGAAGCTTTCTTT. The full variable domain, in which reference TRBV19 and TRBJ1-1 provide the parts outside the CDR3, is DGGITQSPKYLFRKEGQNVTLSCEQNLNHDAMYWYRQDPGQGLRLIYYSQIVNDFQKGDIAEGYSVSREKKESFPLTVTSAQKNPTAFYLCASTPGQMNTEAFFGQGTRLTVV.

This clone occurred once. The V gene is TRBV9, the J gene TRBJ1-6; TRBD1 matches at 9 bases. Germline V gene data show CDR1 as SGDLS and CDR2 as YYNGEE. The CDR3 length is 15 residues. With 3 bases clipped from V and 7 bases from J, the junction kept 5 bases outside the gene matches. Here the CDR3 reads CASSGTGTGNSPLHF. In nucleotides, the CDR3 is TGTGCCAGCAGCGGGACCGGGACAGGGAATTCACCCCTCCACTTT.